The 11 T cell receptor beta chains below were found in one sample sequenced in a study of early T cells in non-severe SARS-CoV-2 infection. Each CDR3 protein is one row after TCRdb ran MiXCR on the 5' RACE reads. The data contain about 27,000 distinct CDR3 sequences, about 4% of them singletons. The sequencing sample was made of whole blood. The receptors come from an adult who was a healthcare worker with PCR-confirmed SARS-CoV-2 infection or an uninfected control (not recorded which).

This clonotype was seen many times. V gene TRBV7-9 combines with J gene TRBJ2-1; 8 nucleotides line up with TRBD1. The CDR3 consists of 14 residues. Germline V lookup: CDR1 SEHNR, CDR2 FQNEAQ (reference sequence). V shed 5 bases and J 5 bases; nucleotides not matched to a gene: 5. CDR3 protein: CASSRTGRNNEQFF. CDR3 sequence (DNA): TGTGCCAGCAGCCGGACAGGGCGTAACAATGAGCAGTTCTTC.

This clonotype has ten or more counts. This rearrangement joins TRBV5-4 to TRBJ2-7; 8 positions agree with TRBD2. CDR1 and CDR2 from the germline V gene are SGHNT and YYREEE (reference sequence). Germline trimming cut 3 bases from V and 1 base from J; bases unmatched to any gene: 3. CDR3 size: 14 residues. The CDR3 sequence: CASSSSGLSYEQYF. The CDR3 DNA is TGTGCCAGCAGCTCTAGCGGGCTTTCCTACGAGCAGTACTTC.

This clonotype was recorded many times. This rearrangement joins TRBV4-1 to TRBJ1-5, with D uncertain. Deletions cut 1 base from V and 3 bases from J, with 13 bases between. Germline CDR1 reads MGHRA; CDR2 reads YSYEKL. This CDR3 has 16 amino acids. The DNA for the CDR3 is TGCGCCAGCAGCCAAGGAATCAGGTGGCCCAATCAGCCCCAGCATTTT. Translating it yields CASSQGIRWPNQPQHF.

This clonotype has a count of ten or more. The chain is built from TRBV18 and TRBJ2-7, with TRBD1 matching 8 bases. Germline V CDR1 and CDR2: KGHSH, LQKENI. Losses at the gene ends were 6 bases for V and 7 bases for J; bases not matched to a gene: 11. CDR3 length: 14 residues. CDR3 loop: CASSKGQAPGEQYF. CDR3 nucleotide sequence: TGTGCCAGCTCCAAGGGACAGGCTCCCGGGGAGCAGTACTTC.

This clonotype was detected only once. This may be a read error: a much more frequent sequence differs by one nucleotide. The chain is built from TRBV2 and TRBJ2-6; 7 bases agree with TRBD1. Germline V gene lookup returns CDR1 SNHLY and CDR2 FYNNEI. The CDR3 contains 15 residues. Here the CDR3 reads CASSADRSGADVLTF. The CDR3 bases are TGTGCCAGCAGTGCGGACAGGTCTGGGGCCGACGTCCTGACTTTC.

The chain combines TRBV20-1 with TRBJ1-5; D is undetermined. The CDR3 sequence is 12 residues long. Trimming pared 7 bases from V and 0 bases from J, leaving 7 bases between. CDR1 is DFQATT and CDR2 is SNEGSKA in the germline V gene (reference sequence). CDR3 sequence: CSVGRSNQPQHF. The CDR3 nucleotides read TGCAGTGTCGGTCGTAGCAATCAGCCCCAGCATTTT.

This clonotype was seen many times. The chain is built from TRBV13 and TRBJ2-3; D ambiguous. V dropped 5 bases and J dropped 4 bases, with 4 bases sitting between them. The CDR3 is 11 residues long. Germline V gene lookup returns CDR1 PRHDT and CDR2 FYEKMQ (reference sequence). CDR3 sequence reads: CASSLSDTQYF. The CDR3 nucleotides read TGTGCCAGCAGCCTATCAGATACGCAGTATTTT. Full variable domain (rest looked up from reference TRBV13 and TRBJ2-3): AAGVIQSPRHLIKEKRETATLKCYPIPRHDTVYWYQQGPGQDPQFLISFYEKMQSDKGSIPDRFSAQQFSDYHSELNMSSLELGDSALYFCASSLSDTQYFGPGTRLTVL.

This clonotype showed up many times. This chain's CDR3 is CASSVASLPGAAHGYTF. The CDR3 DNA is TGTGCCAGCAGCGTAGCCTCGCTTCCCGGGGCAGCCCATGGCTACACCTTC. V and J are TRBV9 and TRBJ1-2; D might be TRBD1 (5 bases). This CDR3 is 17 amino acids long. V dropped 0 bases and J dropped 6 bases, with 21 bases sitting between them. In germline, CDR1 is SGDLS, CDR2 YYNGEE.

This clonotype was counted only a few times. V usage is TRBV5-1 and J usage is TRBJ1-2; a weak D match, TRBD1 (6 bases). V shed 5 bases and J shed 5 bases, with 19 bases lying between them. The CDR3 is 15 residues long. Germline CDR1 is SGHRS and CDR2 is YFSETQ. CDR3 protein: CASSPEVQGTYGYTF. DNA of the CDR3: TGCGCCAGCAGTCCGGAGGTTCAGGGGACTTATGGCTACACCTTC.

As to this clonotype: Possible read error: a much larger clone is one base away. The V and J genes are TRBV6-2 or TRBV6-3 and TRBJ2-5, with D perhaps TRBD1 or TRBD2 (5 bases each). There are 14 residues in the CDR3. CDR1 and CDR2 from the germline V gene are MNHEY and SVGEGT. Trimming removed 6 bases at V and 4 bases at J, with 15 bases between. CDR3 sequence reads: CASSGAGSPETQYF. The CDR3 DNA sequence: TGTGCCAGCAGCGGGGCAGGTTCACCAGAGACCCAGTACTTC.

The gene calls are TRBV6-6 and TRBJ2-2, with 8 bases lining up with TRBD1. The CDR3 has 15 amino acids. CDR1 and CDR2 from the germline V gene are MNHNY and SVGAGI (reference sequence). Trimming at V came to 2 bases and at J to 5 bases, leaving 4 bases not matched to a gene. This CDR3 is CASSYRDRQTGELFF. The CDR3 region has the DNA TGTGCCAGCAGTTACCGGGACAGGCAAACCGGGGAGCTGTTTTTT.